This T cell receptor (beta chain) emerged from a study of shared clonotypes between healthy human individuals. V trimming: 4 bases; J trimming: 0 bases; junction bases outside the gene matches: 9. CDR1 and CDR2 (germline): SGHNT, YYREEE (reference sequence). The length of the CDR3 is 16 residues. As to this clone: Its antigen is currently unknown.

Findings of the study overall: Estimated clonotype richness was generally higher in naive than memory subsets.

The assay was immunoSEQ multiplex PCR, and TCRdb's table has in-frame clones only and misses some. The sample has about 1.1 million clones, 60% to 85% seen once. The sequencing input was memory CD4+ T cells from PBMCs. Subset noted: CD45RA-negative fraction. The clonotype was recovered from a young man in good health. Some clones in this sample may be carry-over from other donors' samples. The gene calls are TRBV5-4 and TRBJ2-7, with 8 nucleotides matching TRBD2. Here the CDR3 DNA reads TGTGCCAGCAGCCCCCAGACTAGCGCGTCCTCCTACGAGCAGTACTTC. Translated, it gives CASSPQTSASSYEQYF.